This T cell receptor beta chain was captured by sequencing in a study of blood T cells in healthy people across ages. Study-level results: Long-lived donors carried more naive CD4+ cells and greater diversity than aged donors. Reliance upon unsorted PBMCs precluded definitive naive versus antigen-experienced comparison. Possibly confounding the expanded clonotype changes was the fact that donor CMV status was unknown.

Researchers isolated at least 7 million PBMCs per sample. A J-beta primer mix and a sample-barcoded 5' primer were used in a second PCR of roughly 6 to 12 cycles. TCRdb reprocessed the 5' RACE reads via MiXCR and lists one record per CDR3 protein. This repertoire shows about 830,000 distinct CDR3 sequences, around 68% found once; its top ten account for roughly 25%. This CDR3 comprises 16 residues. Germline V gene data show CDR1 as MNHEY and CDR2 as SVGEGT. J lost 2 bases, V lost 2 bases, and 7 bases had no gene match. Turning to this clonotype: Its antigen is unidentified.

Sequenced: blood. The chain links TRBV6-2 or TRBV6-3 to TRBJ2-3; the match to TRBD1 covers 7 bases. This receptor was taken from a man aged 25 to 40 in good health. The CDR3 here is CASSYGAGGLTDTQYF. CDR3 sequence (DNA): TGTGCCAGCAGTTACGGAGCAGGGGGTCTCACAGATACGCAGTATTTT.